This T cell receptor beta chain emerged from a study of blood T cell repertoires in COVID-19. V lost 3 bases and J 5 bases, leaving 17 bases between the germline ends. This CDR3 has 15 amino acids. Germline-derived CDR1 and CDR2 are MNHEY and SVGEGT. Measured with immunoSEQ multiplex PCR; TCRdb has only the in-frame clones, and not every one. This sample has 220,000 or so clones, with about three quarters found just once. The receptor was derived from a woman in her sixties or seventies with acute or convalescent COVID-19. The genes are TRBV6-2 or TRBV6-3 and TRBJ2-7; TRBD1 is a possible D gene (6 bases). The sequencing input was peripheral blood. The CDR3 coding sequence is TGTGCCAGCAGTTATCCCCATTTGGGGGCGGACGAGCAGTACTTC. This encodes CASSYPHLGADEQYF.